This TCR beta chain was identified during a study of cytomegalovirus exposure and HLA in healthy donors. PCR employed 60 Vbeta and 13 Jbeta primers. The authors' processing: Later, 65 million to 90 million unique TCR beta chains were counted in an analysis, and about 12 million of them were shared. Some clones are missing from TCRdb's copy, which holds only in-frame ones; the method was immunoSEQ multiplex PCR. The V and J calls and clone size come from that table; D and trimming were worked out from the DNA. Of 150,000 to 200,000 clones listed, just under 80% are singletons. CDR3 length: 13 residues. Trimming pared 6 bases from V and 5 bases from J, leaving 11 bases between. Germline V lookup: CDR1 MDHEN, CDR2 SYDVKM.

The clonotype comes from a woman aged 25 to 39 in good health and CMV-seropositive. Input material: PBMCs. This chain uses TRBV28 with TRBJ1-5, with D unresolved. For the CDR3, the DNA is TGTGCCAGCAGACTCCAACAGCATCAGCCCCAGCATTTT. Protein sequence: CASRLQQHQPQHF.